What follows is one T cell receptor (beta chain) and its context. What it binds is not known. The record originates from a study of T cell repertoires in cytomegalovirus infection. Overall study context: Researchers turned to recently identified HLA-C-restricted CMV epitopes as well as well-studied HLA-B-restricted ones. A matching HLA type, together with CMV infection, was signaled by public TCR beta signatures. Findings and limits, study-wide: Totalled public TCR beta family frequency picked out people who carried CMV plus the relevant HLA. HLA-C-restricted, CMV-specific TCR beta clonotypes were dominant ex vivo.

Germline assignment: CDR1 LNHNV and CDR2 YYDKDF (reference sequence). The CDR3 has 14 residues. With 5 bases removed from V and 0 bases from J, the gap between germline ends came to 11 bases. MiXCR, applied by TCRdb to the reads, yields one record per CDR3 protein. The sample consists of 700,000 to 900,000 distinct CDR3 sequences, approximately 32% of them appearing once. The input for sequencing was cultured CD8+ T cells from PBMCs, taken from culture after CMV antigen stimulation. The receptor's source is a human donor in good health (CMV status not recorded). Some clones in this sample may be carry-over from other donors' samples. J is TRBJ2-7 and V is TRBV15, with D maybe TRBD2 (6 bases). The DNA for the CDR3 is TGTGCCACCAGCCACCCGGGGGTCTCCTACGAGCAGTACGTC. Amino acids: CATSHPGVSYEQYV.